This T cell receptor beta chain derives from a study of cytomegalovirus exposure and HLA in healthy donors. Study summary: The roughly 110 validation repertoires matched the approximately 670 first-cohort repertoires in platform, a later analysis reported. Study-level results: Clusters of TCRs from the first cohort tended to co-occur in the roughly 120 validation repertoires (as a later analysis found). The study put around 180 TCR beta chains on its list as cytomegalovirus-associated.

Concerning this clone itself: Its antigen is currently unknown.

Only in-frame clones appear in the TCRdb table, and some are missing; sequencing was by immunoSEQ multiplex PCR. This sample yields 250,000 to 400,000 clones, of which about nine tenths are seen a single time; roughly 1.2% belongs to the top ten. The CDR3 runs 16 residues. The germline CDR1 and CDR2 sequences are MNHEY and SVGAGI. Germline trimming cut 2 bases from V and 6 bases from J; bases unmatched to any gene: 9. The sequencing sample was made of PBMCs. The chain has TRBV6-5 and TRBJ2-1, with TRBD2 identical over 8 bases. This TCR was recovered from a woman in her 30s in good health and CMV-seropositive. Here the CDR3 DNA reads TGTGCCAGCAGTTACCTCCCCCCCGGGACTAGCAATGAGCAGTTCTTC. Protein product: CASSYLPPGTSNEQFF.